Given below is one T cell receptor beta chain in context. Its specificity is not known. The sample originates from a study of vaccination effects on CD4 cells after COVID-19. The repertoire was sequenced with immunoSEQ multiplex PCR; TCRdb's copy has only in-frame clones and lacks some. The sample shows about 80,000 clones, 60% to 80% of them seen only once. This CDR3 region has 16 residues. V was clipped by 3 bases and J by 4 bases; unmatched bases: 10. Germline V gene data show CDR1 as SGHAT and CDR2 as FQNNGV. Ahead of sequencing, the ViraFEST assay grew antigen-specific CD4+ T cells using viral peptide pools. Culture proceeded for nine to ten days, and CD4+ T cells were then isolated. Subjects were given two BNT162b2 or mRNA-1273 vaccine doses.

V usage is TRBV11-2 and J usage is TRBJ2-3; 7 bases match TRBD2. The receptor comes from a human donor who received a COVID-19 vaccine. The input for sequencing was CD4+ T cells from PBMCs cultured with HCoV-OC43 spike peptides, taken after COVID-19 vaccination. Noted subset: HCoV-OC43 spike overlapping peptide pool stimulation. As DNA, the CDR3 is TGTGCCAGCAGCTTGATCCGGGGGGTTGGGGCAGATACGCAGTATTTT. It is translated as CASSLIRGVGADTQYF.